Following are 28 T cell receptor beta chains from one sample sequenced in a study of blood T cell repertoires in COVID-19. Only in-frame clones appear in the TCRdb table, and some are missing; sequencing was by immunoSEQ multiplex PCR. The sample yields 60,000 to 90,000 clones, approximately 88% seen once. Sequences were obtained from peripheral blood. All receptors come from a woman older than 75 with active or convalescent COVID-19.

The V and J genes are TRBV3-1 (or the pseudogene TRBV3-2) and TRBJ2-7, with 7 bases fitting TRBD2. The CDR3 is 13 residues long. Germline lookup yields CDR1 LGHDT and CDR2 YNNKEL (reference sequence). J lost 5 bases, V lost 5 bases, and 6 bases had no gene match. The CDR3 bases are TGTGCCAGCAGCTCTCCGACTAGCAACGAGCAGTACTTC. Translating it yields CASSSPTSNEQYF.

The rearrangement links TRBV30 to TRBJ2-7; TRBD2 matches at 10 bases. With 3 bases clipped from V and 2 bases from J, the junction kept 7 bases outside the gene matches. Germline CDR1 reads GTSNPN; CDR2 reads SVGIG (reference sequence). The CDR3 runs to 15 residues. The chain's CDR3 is CAWRSASGGAYEQYF. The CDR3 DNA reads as TGTGCCTGGAGATCGGCTAGCGGGGGAGCCTACGAGCAGTACTTC. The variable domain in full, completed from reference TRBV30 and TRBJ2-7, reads SQTIHQWPATLVQPVGSPLSLECTVEGTSNPNLYWYRQAAGRGLQLLFYSVGIGQISSEVPQNLSASRPQDRQFILSSKKLLLSDSGFYLCAWRSASGGAYEQYFGPGTRLTVT.

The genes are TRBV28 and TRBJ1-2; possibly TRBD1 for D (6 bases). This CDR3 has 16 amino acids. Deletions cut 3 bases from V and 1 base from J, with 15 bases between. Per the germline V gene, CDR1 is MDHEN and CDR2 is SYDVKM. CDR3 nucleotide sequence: TGTGCCAGCAGTTTCGTGGGGGCGGTCAATAACTATGGCTACACCTTC. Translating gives CASSFVGAVNNYGYTF.

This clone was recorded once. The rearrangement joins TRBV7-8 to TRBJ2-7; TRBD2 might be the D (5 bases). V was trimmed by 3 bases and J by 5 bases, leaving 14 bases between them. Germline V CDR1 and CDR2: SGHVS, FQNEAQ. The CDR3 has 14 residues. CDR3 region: CASSFGENGNEQYF. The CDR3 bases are TGTGCCAGCAGCTTCGGGGAGAATGGGAACGAGCAGTACTTC. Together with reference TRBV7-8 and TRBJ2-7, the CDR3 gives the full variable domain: GAGVSQSPRYKVAKRGQDVALRCDPISGHVSLFWYQQALGQGPEFLTYFQNEAQLDKSGLPSDRFFAERPEGSVSTLKIQRTQQEDSAVYLCASSFGENGNEQYFGPGTRLTVT.

The CDR3 coding sequence is TGTGCCAGCAGCTTAGCCACACTAGCGGGAGCCTACGAGCAGTACTTC. Encoded protein: CASSLATLAGAYEQYF. J is TRBJ2-7 and V is TRBV11-2; the match to TRBD2 covers 11 bases. Germline V gene sequence: CDR1 SGHAT, CDR2 FQNNGV. V dropped 1 base and J dropped 2; count of bases not matched to a gene: 4. CDR3 length: 16 residues.

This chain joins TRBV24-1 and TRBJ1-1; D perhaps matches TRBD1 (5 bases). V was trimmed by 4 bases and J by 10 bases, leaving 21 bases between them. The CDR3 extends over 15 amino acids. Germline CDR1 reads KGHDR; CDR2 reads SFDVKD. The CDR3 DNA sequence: TGTGCCACCAGTGACCCCACTGCGGGGGAAAGGCGAGCTTTCTTT. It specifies CATSDPTAGERRAFF.

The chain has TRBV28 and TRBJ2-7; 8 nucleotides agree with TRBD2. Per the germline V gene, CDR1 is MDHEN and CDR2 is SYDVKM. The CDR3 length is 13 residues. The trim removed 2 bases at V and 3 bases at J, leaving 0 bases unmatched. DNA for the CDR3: TGTGCCAGCAGTTTAGCGGGGGGCTACGAGCAGTACTTC. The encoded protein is CASSLAGGYEQYF.

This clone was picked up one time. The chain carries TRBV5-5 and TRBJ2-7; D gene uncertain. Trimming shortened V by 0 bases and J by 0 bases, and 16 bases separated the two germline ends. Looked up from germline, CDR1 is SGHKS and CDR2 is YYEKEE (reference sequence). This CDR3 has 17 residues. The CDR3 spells CASSLASNSRNSYEQYF. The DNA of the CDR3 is TGTGCCAGCAGCTTGGCCAGCAACAGCAGAAACTCCTACGAGCAGTACTTC.

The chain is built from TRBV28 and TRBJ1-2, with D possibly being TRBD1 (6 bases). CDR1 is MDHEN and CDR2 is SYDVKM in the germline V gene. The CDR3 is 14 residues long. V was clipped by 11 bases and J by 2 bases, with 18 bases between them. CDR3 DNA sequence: TGTGCCTGCGCCCCAGGGACACCGAACTATGGCTACACCTTC. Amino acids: CACAPGTPNYGYTF.

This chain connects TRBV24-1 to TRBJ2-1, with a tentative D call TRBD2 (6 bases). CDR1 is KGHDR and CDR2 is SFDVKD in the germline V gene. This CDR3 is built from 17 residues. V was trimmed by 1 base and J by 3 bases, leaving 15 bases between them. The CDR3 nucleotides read TGTGCCACCAGTGATTTCGGAGGGAAAGGGAACTACAATGAGCAGTTCTTC. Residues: CATSDFGGKGNYNEQFF.

This CDR3 is CASSHPGGQTLAKNIQYF. In DNA, the CDR3 is TGCGCCAGCAGTCACCCCGGAGGGCAGACCCTAGCCAAAAACATTCAGTACTTC. The chain recombines TRBV23-1 with TRBJ2-4, with D possibly being TRBD2 (6 bases). TRBV23-1 is sorted into the ORF group, with uncertain function. Trimming shortened V by 3 bases and J by 0 bases, and 18 bases separated the two germline ends. CDR3 length equals 18 residues.

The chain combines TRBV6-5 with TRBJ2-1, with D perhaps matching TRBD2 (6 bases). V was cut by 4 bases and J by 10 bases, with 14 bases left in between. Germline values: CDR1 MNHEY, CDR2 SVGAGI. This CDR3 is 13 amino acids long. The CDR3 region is CASSSGLSSEQFF. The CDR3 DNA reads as TGTGCCAGCAGTTCGGGACTTTCCAGCGAGCAGTTCTTC.

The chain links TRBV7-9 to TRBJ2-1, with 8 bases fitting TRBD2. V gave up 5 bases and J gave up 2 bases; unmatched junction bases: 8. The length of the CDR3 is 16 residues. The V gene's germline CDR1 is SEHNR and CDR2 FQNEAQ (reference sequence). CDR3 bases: TGTGCCAGCAGCCCCCCAGCGGGAGTTACCTACAATGAGCAGTTCTTC. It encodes CASSPPAGVTYNEQFF.

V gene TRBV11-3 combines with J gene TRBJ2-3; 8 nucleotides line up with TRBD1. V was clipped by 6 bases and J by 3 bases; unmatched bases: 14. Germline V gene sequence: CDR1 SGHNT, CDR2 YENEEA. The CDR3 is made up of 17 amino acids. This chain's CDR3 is CASRGDRYRVWTDTQYF. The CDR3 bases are TGTGCCAGCAGAGGGGACAGGTATAGGGTCTGGACAGATACGCAGTATTTT.

The CDR3 DNA reads as TGTGCCACCTTCCGGGACAGGGGAGCCTACGAGCAGTACTTC. Its translation: CATFRDRGAYEQYF. V and J are TRBV28 and TRBJ2-7; 10 bases align to TRBD1. CDR1 is MDHEN and CDR2 is SYDVKM in the germline V gene. The CDR3 is 14 amino acids. The trim removed 10 bases at V and 2 bases at J, leaving 8 bases unmatched.

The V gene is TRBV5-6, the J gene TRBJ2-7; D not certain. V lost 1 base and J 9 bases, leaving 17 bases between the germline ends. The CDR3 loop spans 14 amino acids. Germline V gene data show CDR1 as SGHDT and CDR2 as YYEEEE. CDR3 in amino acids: CASSLLSRPWVQYF. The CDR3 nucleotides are TGTGCCAGCAGCTTGCTCTCCAGGCCCTGGGTGCAGTACTTC. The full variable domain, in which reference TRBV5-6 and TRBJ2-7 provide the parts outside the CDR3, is DAGVTQSPTHLIKTRGQQVTLRCSPKSGHDTVSWYQQALGQGPQFIFQYYEEEERQRGNFPDRFSGHQFPNYSSELNVNALLLGDSALYLCASSLLSRPWVQYFGPGTRLTVT.

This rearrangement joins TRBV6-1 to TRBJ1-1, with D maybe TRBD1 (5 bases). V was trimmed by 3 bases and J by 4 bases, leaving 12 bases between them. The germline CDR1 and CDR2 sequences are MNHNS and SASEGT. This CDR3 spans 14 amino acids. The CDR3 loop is CASSDRDWATEAFF. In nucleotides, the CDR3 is TGTGCCAGCAGTGATAGGGACTGGGCCACTGAAGCTTTCTTT.

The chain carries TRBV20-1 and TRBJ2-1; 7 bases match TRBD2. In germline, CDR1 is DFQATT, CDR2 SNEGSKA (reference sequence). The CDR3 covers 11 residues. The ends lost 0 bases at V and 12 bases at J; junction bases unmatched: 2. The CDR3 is CSAREAGRQFF. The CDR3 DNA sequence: TGCAGTGCTAGAGAAGCGGGGCGGCAGTTCTTC.

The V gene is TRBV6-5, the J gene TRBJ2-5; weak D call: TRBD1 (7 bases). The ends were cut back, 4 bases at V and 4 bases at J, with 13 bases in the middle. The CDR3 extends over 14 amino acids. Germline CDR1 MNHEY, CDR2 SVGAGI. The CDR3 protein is CASSFNRGGETQYF. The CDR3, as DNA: TGTGCCAGCAGTTTTAACAGGGGAGGAGAGACCCAGTACTTC.

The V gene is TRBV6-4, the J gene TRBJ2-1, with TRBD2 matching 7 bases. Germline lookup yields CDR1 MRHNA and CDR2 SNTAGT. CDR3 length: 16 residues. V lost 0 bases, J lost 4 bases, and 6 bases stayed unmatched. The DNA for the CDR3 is TGTGCCAGCAGTGACTCGTCCAGCGGGAAGTACAATGAGCAGTTCTTC. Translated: CASSDSSSGKYNEQFF.

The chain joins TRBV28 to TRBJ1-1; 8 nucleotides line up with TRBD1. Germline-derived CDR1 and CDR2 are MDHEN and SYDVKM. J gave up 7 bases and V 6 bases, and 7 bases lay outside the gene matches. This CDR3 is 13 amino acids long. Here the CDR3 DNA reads TGTGCCAGCAGGCCAGGGGGCAGGAGTGAAGCTTTCTTT. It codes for CASRPGGRSEAFF.

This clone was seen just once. For the CDR3, the DNA is TGTGCCAGCAGCCCTACTAACCGGGGCAGGGGGGTTTCCTACGAGCAGTACTTC. Protein: CASSPTNRGRGVSYEQYF. The V call is TRBV11-2, the J call TRBJ2-7; perhaps TRBD1 as D (7 bases). The V gene's germline CDR1 is SGHAT and CDR2 FQNNGV. The CDR3 runs to 18 residues. V dropped 5 bases and J dropped 1 base, with 24 bases sitting between them.

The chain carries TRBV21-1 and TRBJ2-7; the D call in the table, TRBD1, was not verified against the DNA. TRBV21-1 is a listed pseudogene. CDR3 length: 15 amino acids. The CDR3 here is CASSKRTWAMYEQYF. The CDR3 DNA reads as TGTGCCAGCAGCAAAAGAACGTGGGCCATGTACGAGCAGTACTTC.

This chain's CDR3 is CAISDSRGELFF. In DNA, the CDR3 is TGTGCCATCAGTGATTCGCGCGGGGAGCTGTTTTTT. The chain uses TRBV10-3 and TRBJ2-2; D gene unclear. V lost 3 bases, J lost 7 bases, and 6 bases lay in between. The CDR3 sequence is 12 residues long. CDR1 and CDR2 from the germline V gene are ENHRY and SYGVKD.

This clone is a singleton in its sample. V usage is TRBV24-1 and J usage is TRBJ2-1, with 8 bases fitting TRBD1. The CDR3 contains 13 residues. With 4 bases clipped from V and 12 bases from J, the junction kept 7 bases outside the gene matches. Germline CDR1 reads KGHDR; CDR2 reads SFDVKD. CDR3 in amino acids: CATSESPGGLQFF. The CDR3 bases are TGTGCCACCAGTGAGTCCCCAGGGGGCCTGCAGTTCTTC.

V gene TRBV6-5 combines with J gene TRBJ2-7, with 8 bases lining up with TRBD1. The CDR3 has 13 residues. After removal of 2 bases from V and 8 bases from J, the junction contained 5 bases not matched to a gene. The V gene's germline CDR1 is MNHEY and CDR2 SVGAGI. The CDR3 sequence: CASSYGRGQKQYF. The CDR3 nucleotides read TGTGCCAGCAGTTACGGCAGGGGGCAGAAGCAGTACTTC.

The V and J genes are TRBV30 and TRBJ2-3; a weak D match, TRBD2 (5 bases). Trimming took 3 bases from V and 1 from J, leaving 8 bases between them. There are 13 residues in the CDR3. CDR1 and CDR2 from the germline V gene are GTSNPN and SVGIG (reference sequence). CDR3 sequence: CAWRRSGTDTQYF. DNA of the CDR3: TGTGCCTGGAGACGTAGCGGCACAGATACGCAGTATTTT.

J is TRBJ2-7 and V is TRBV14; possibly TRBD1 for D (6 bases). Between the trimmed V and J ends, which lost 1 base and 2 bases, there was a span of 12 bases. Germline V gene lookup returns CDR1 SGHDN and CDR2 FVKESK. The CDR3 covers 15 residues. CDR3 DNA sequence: TGTGCCAGCAGCCAAGTACAGGGTGGGACCTACGAGCAGTACTTC. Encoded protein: CASSQVQGGTYEQYF. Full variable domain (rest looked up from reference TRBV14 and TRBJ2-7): EAGVTQFPSHSVIEKGQTVTLRCDPISGHDNLYWYRRVMGKEIKFLLHFVKESKQDESGMPNNRFLAERTGGTYSTLKVQPAELEDSGVYFCASSQVQGGTYEQYFGPGTRLTVT.